This paragraph reports one T cell receptor (beta chain). Its antigen is not known. The record originates from a study of cytomegalovirus exposure and HLA in healthy donors. Overall study results and limits: That first-cohort TCR clusters tended to co-occur in the 90 to 150 validation repertoires was found in a later analysis. Rarity marked most TCR sequences, yet some public TCRs occurred in many donors.

Sequencing was performed with immunoSEQ multiplex PCR; in TCRdb, only in-frame clones are kept and a portion is missing. This sample has about 140,000 clones; roughly four fifths occur once, and the top ten carry 1.4%. The CDR3 sequence is 14 residues long. V shed 2 bases and J 4 bases; nucleotides not matched to a gene: 6. CDR1 is SQVTM and CDR2 is ANQGSEA in the germline V gene. Sequenced: PBMCs. This TCR came from a woman between 25 and 40 years old in good health and CMV-seronegative. V gene TRBV29-1 combines with J gene TRBJ2-5, with 8 bases fitting TRBD2. The CDR3 reads CSVERRGEGETQYF. DNA for the CDR3: TGCAGCGTTGAAAGGCGGGGGGAGGGAGAGACCCAGTACTTC.